This record concerns one T cell receptor beta chain sequence. Per the original methods: Quantification of nucleated cells was approximated via reference gene primer amplification. Sequenced by immunoSEQ multiplex PCR; TCRdb stores in-frame clones only, minus some. V and J calls and clone size follow that table, whereas D and trimming were derived from the DNA. Of a few hundred thousand clones listed, under 95% are singletons. From germline, CDR1 is KGHDR and CDR2 SFDVKD. With 7 bases removed from V and 7 bases from J, the gap between germline ends came to 7 bases. This CDR3 comprises 11 residues. The data are from a study of blood T cell repertoires in COVID-19. The overall study: Sources were T cells, B-cell-depleted T cells, or PBMCs; the material itself was cDNA or gDNA.

This study enrolled people aged 18 to 89 from 24 US geographic areas. The sequence was obtained from a woman aged 30 to 39 who had recovered from COVID-19. The rearrangement uses TRBV24-1 and TRBJ2-1; unclear D gene. The sequencing input was PBMCs or T cells enriched from blood (not recorded which). The CDR3 loop reads CATRSYNEQFF. The CDR3 DNA follows: TGTGCCACCAGGAGCTATAATGAGCAGTTCTTC.